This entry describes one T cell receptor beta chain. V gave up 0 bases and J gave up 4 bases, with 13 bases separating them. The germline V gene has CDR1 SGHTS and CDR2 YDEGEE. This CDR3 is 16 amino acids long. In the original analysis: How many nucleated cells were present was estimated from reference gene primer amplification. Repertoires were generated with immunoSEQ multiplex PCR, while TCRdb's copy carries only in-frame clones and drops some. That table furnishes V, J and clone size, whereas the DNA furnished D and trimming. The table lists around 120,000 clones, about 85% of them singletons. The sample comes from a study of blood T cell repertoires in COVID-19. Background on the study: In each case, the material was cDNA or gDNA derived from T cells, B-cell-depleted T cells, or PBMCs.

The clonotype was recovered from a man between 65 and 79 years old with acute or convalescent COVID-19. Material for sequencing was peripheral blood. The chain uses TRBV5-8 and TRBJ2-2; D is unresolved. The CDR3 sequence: CASSLVTEKSTGELFF. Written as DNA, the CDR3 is TGTGCCAGCAGCTTGGTAACAGAAAAATCCACCGGGGAGCTGTTTTTT.